This paragraph reports one T cell receptor (beta chain). Its antigen is unidentified. The entry originates in a study of T cell responses to AZD1222 COVID-19 vaccine. General study findings and limits: White British ancestry dominated among donors, who included more females, and clonal diversity was possibly underestimated. Within unmutated variant regions lay the reported targets of nearly half of spike-specific TCRs.

V shed 4 bases and J shed 5 bases, with 9 bases lying between them. Germline loops: CDR1 SGHKS, CDR2 YYEKEE (reference sequence). This CDR3 is 12 amino acids long. TCRdb keeps only in-frame clones here, not all; method: immunoSEQ multiplex PCR. The sample lists around 170,000 clones; about 91% were seen once. This receptor was taken from an adult in good health. The gene calls are TRBV5-5 and TRBJ1-1; D is uncertain. The sample here was peripheral blood, taken on day 0 of AZD1222 vaccination. The CDR3 here is CASSRGGTEAFF. DNA of the CDR3: TGTGCCAGCAGCCGGGGAGGGACTGAAGCTTTCTTT.